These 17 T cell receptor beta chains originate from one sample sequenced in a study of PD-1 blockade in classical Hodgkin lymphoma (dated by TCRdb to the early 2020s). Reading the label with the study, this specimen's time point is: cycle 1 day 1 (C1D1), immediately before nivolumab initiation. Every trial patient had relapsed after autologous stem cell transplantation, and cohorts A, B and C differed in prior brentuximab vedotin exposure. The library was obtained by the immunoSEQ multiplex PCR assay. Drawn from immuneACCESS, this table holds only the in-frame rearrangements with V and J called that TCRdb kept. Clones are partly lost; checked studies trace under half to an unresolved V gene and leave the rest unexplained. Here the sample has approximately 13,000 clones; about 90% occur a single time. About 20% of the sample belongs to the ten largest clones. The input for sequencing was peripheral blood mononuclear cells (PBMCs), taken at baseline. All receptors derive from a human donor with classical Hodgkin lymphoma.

Here the CDR3 reads CASSRGQGGLYGYTF. Written as DNA, the CDR3 is TGCGCCAGCAGCCGGGGACAGGGAGGGCTTTATGGCTACACCTTC. The genes are TRBV5-1 and TRBJ1-2; TRBD1 matches 9 bases. V lost 4 bases, J lost 5 bases, and 9 bases stayed unmatched. Germline assignment: CDR1 SGHRS and CDR2 YFSETQ. CDR3 length: 15 amino acids. Combining the CDR3 with reference TRBV5-1 and TRBJ1-2 gives the whole variable domain KAGVTQTPRYLIKTRGQQVTLSCSPISGHRSVSWYQQTPGQGLQFLFEYFSETQRNKGNFPGRFSGRQFSNSRSEMNVSTLELGDSALYLCASSRGQGGLYGYTFGSGTRLTVV.

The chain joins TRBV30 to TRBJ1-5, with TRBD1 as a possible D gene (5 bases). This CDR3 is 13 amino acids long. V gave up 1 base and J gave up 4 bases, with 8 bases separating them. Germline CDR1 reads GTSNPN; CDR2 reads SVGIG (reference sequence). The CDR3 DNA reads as TGTGCCTGGAGTGCGGCAGGGAATCAGCCCCAGCATTTT. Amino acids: CAWSAAGNQPQHF.

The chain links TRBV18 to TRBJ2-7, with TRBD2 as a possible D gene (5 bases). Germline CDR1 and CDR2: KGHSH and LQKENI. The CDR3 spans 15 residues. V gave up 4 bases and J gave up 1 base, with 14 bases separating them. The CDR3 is CASSRSERDSYEQYF. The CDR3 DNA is TGTGCCAGCTCACGGTCCGAGAGGGATTCCTACGAGCAGTACTTC.

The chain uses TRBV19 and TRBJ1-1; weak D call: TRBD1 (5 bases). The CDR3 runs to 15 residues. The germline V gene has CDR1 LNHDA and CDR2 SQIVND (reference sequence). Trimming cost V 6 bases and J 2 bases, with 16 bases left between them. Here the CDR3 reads CASRQWDGPNTEAFF. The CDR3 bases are TGTGCCAGTAGGCAATGGGACGGGCCTAACACTGAAGCTTTCTTT.

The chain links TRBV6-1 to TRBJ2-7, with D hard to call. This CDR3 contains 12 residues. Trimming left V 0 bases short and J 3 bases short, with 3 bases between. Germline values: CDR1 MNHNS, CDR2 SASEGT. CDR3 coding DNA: TGTGCCAGCAGTGAAGCTAGCTACGAGCAGTACTTC. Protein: CASSEASYEQYF.

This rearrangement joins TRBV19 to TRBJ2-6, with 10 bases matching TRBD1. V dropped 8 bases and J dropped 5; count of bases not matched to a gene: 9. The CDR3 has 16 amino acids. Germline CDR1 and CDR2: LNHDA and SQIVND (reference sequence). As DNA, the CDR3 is TGTGCCAGTCGCGTTGGACAGGGGGAAAGGGCCAACGTCCTGACTTTC. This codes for CASRVGQGERANVLTF.

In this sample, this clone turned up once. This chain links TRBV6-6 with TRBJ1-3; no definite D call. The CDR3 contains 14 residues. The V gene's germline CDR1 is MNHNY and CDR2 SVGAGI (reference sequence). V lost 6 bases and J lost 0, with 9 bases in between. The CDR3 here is CASSGSSSGNTIYF. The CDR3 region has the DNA TGTGCCAGCAGCGGGAGCAGCTCTGGAAACACCATATATTTT.

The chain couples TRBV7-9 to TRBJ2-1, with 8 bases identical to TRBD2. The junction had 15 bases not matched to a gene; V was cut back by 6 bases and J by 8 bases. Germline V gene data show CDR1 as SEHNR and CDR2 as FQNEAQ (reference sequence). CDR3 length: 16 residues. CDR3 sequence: CASRSRRGAFSDEQFF. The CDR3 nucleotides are TGTGCCAGCAGATCCCGGCGGGGGGCGTTTAGCGATGAGCAGTTCTTC. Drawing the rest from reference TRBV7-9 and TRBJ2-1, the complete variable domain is DTGVSQNPRHKITKRGQNVTFRCDPISEHNRLYWYRQTLGQGPEFLTYFQNEAQLEKSRLLSDRFSAERPKGSFSTLEIQRTEQGDSAMYLCASRSRRGAFSDEQFFGPGTRLTVL.

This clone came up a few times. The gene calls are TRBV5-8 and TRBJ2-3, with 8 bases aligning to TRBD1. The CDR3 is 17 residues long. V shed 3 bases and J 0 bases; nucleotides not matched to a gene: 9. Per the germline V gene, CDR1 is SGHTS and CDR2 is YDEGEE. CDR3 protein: CASSWGANRGSTDTQYF. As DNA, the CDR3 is TGTGCCAGCAGCTGGGGGGCAAACAGGGGGAGCACAGATACGCAGTATTTT.

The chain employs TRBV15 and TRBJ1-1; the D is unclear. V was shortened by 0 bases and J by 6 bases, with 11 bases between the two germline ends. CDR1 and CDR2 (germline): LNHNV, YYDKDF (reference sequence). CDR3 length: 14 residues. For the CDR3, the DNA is TGTGCCACCAGCAGAGATTTTTCGGGTTCTGAAGCTTTCTTT. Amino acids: CATSRDFSGSEAFF.

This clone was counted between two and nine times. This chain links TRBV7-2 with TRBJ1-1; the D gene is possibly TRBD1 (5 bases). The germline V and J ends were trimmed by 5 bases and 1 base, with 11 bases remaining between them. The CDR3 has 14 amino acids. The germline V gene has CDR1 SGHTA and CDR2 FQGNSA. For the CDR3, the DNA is TGTGCCAGCAGCCCCGGGGCTGCGAACACTGAAGCTTTCTTT. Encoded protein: CASSPGAANTEAFF.

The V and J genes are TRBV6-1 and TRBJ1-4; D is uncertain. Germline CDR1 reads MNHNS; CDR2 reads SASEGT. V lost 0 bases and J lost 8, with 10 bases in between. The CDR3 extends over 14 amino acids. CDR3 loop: CASSEAMGNEKLFF. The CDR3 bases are TGTGCCAGCAGTGAAGCGATGGGGAACGAAAAACTGTTTTTT.

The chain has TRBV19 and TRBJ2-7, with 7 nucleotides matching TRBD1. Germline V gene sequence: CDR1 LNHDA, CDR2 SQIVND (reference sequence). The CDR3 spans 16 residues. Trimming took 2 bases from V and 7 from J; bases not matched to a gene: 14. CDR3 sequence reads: CASSIRTPGQVYEQYF. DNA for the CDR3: TGTGCCAGTAGTATACGCACCCCTGGACAGGTTTATGAGCAGTACTTC. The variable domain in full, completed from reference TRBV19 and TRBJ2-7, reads DGGITQSPKYLFRKEGQNVTLSCEQNLNHDAMYWYRQDPGQGLRLIYYSQIVNDFQKGDIAEGYSVSREKKESFPLTVTSAQKNPTAFYLCASSIRTPGQVYEQYFGPGTRLTVT.

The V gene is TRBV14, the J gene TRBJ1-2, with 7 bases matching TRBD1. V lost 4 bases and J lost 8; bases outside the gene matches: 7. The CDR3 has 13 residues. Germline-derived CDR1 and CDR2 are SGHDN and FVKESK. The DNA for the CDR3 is TGTGCCAGCAGCCCCAGACAGGGTTCCGGCTACACCTTC. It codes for CASSPRQGSGYTF.

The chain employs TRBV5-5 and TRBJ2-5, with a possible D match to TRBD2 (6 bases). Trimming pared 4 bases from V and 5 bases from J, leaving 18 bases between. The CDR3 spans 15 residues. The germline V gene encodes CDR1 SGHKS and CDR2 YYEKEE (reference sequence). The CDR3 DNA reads TGTGCCAGCAGCCCCCCCCGTAGCGGTTATGAGACCCAGTACTTC. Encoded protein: CASSPPRSGYETQYF.

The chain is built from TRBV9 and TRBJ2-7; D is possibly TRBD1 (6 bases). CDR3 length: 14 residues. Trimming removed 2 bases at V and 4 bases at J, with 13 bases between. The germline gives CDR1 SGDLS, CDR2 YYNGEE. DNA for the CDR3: TGTGCCAGCAGCGTGGACAGTACTACGTACGAGCAGTACTTC. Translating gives CASSVDSTTYEQYF. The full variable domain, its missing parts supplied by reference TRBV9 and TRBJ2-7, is DSGVTQTPKHLITATGQRVTLRCSPRSGDLSVYWYQQSLDQGLQFLIQYYNGEERAKGNILERFSAQQFPDLHSELNLSSLELGDSALYFCASSVDSTTYEQYFGPGTRLTVT.

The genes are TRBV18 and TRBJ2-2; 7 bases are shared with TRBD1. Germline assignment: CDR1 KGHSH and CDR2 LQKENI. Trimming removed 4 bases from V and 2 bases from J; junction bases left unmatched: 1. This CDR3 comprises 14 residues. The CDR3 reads CASSRGGNTGELFF. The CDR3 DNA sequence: TGTGCCAGCTCACGAGGGGGCAACACCGGGGAGCTGTTTTTT.